The 8 T cell receptor beta chains given below trace back to one sample, sequenced in a study of shared clonotypes between healthy human individuals. TCRdb's table, derived via immunoSEQ multiplex PCR, lists solely in-frame clones and lacks some. The sample records approximately 2.5 million clones, 93% being singletons. Sequencing was performed on naive CD4+ T cells from PBMCs. Subset described: CD45RA+ positively selected. Receptors were obtained from a man between 18 and 35 years old in good health. Some clones in this sample may be carry-over from other donors' samples.

The chain joins TRBV6-5 to TRBJ2-6, with 7 bases lining up with TRBD1. The trim removed 6 bases at V and 0 bases at J, leaving 2 bases unmatched. Germline V gives CDR1 MNHEY, CDR2 SVGAGI. The CDR3 contains 15 residues. CDR3 DNA sequence: TGTGCCAGCAGCTGGGACAGCTCTGGGGCCAACGTCCTGACTTTC. Encoded protein: CASSWDSSGANVLTF.

The genes are TRBV30 and TRBJ2-3; no firm D call. The CDR3 is 12 residues long. V gave up 0 bases and J gave up 8 bases, with 9 bases separating them. In germline, CDR1 is GTSNPN, CDR2 SVGIG (reference sequence). CDR3 DNA sequence: TGTGCCTGGAGTGTAGAGGCCGGTACGCAGTATTTT. Translating gives CAWSVEAGTQYF.

CDR3 bases: TGTGCCAGCAGCTTAAGAGACAGTCCCCTCAGAGTGAATGAGCAGTTCTTC. Protein product: CASSLRDSPLRVNEQFF. The chain recombines TRBV11-3 with TRBJ2-1, with a tentative D call TRBD1 (5 bases). The CDR3 runs to 17 residues. V dropped 2 bases and J dropped 7 bases, with 21 bases sitting between them. Per germline, CDR1 SGHNT and CDR2 YENEEA.

The gene calls are TRBV28 and TRBJ1-2; weak D call: TRBD1 (6 bases). The CDR3 runs 18 residues. Germline V CDR1 and CDR2: MDHEN, SYDVKM. V lost 6 bases and J lost 4, with 27 bases in between. This chain's CDR3 is CASRPIAGGRGSSYGYTF. Here the CDR3 DNA reads TGTGCCAGCAGGCCCATTGCCGGGGGCCGTGGGTCATCCTATGGCTACACCTTC.

Worth noting for this clone: This sample includes further DNA sequences coding for the same CDR3. The chain joins TRBV7-9 to TRBJ2-2; no clear D gene. V gave up 1 base and J gave up 2 bases, with 5 bases separating them. CDR3 length: 14 residues. Germline V gene lookup returns CDR1 SEHNR and CDR2 FQNEAQ (reference sequence). CDR3 nucleotide sequence: TGTGCCAGCAGCTTAGGGGTTAACACCGGGGAGCTGTTTTTT. Translating it yields CASSLGVNTGELFF.

The chain joins TRBV5-1 to TRBJ2-5; 9 bases match TRBD1. The CDR3 is 16 amino acids. The germline V gene has CDR1 SGHRS and CDR2 YFSETQ. Trimming cost V 2 bases and J 1 base; bases outside gene matches: 6. CDR3 DNA sequence: TGCGCCAGCAGCTTTACTGGGGGACAGGGCCAAGAGACCCAGTACTTC. The encoded protein is CASSFTGGQGQETQYF. Full variable domain (outside the CDR3, taken from reference TRBV5-1 and TRBJ2-5): KAGVTQTPRYLIKTRGQQVTLSCSPISGHRSVSWYQQTPGQGLQFLFEYFSETQRNKGNFPGRFSGRQFSNSRSEMNVSTLELGDSALYLCASSFTGGQGQETQYFGPGTRLLVL.

This clone has just one count. V and J are TRBV5-1 and TRBJ2-5; D is possibly TRBD2 (5 bases). Germline CDR1 and CDR2: SGHRS and YFSETQ. This CDR3 has 14 amino acids. Trimming took off 1 base at V and 0 bases at J, with 7 bases between the two ends. This CDR3 reads CASSLRTYQETQYF. The CDR3 DNA sequence: TGCGCCAGCAGCTTGCGGACTTACCAAGAGACCCAGTACTTC.

Written as DNA, the CDR3 is TGTGCCAGCAGCGCAGGGGACACCCCAAATCAGCCCCAGCATTTT. Translating gives CASSAGDTPNQPQHF. V gene TRBV9 combines with J gene TRBJ1-5, with D perhaps matching TRBD1 (6 bases). CDR1 is SGDLS and CDR2 is YYNGEE in the germline V gene. V dropped 3 bases and J dropped 4 bases, with 14 bases sitting between them. The CDR3 covers 15 residues. Supplemented by reference TRBV9 and TRBJ1-5, the full variable domain reads DSGVTQTPKHLITATGQRVTLRCSPRSGDLSVYWYQQSLDQGLQFLIQYYNGEERAKGNILERFSAQQFPDLHSELNLSSLELGDSALYFCASSAGDTPNQPQHFGDGTRLSIL.